The T cell receptor (beta chain) described here comes from a study of STAT5B mutations in CD4+ large granular lymphocyte leukemia. Study observations and caveats: Top patient clones used TRBV06 genes more often: 8/27 versus 2/35 in controls. Without HLA matching, higher CD4+ than CD8+ T-LGLL clonality could reflect small sample size. Main leukemic clonotypes were patient-specific, but roughly 26% appeared at low frequency elsewhere. Patient CD4-sorted repertoires stayed more clonal than healthy ones after leukemic-clone removal.

Profiling relied on immunoSEQ multiplex PCR, and the TCRdb table lists in-frame clones only, not all of them. The sample shows more than 25,000 clones, 80% to 85% of them seen only once. Germline V gives CDR1 MGHRA, CDR2 YSYEKL. V trimming: 1 base; J trimming: 4 bases; junction bases outside the gene matches: 11. This CDR3 is 20 amino acids long. As concerns this clone: The antigen is undetermined.

This TCR derives from a human donor in good health. The specimen sequenced was CD4+ T cells from blood buffy coats. This chain links TRBV4-1 with TRBJ2-6; 12 bases fit TRBD2. CDR3 sequence (DNA): TGCGCCAGCAGCCAAGTCTCCCTAGCGGGAGGGCCGGGGGGGGCCAACGTCCTGACTTTC. It translates to CASSQVSLAGGPGGANVLTF.